This TCR beta chain appears in the sequencing data of a study of cytomegalovirus exposure and HLA in healthy donors. Study observations and caveats: About 87% or about 30% of the time was how often most TCR beta V segments were productive, according to an earlier analysis. Indistinguishability led to the exclusion of some V segments, TRBV6-2 and TRBV6-3 included.

The V end was cut by 6 bases, the J end by 1 base, with 13 bases between. CDR3 length: 14 amino acids. In germline, CDR1 is SGHVS, CDR2 FNYEAQ. Worth noting for this clone: What it recognizes is unknown.

13 Jbeta primers and 60 Vbeta primers were used for the PCR. Repertoires were generated with immunoSEQ multiplex PCR, while TCRdb's copy carries only in-frame clones and drops some. The sample lists fewer than 75,000 clones; about 80% were seen once. The rearrangement uses TRBV7-6 and TRBJ2-7; possible D gene TRBD1, 6 bases. Input material: PBMCs. The clonotype originates from a man aged 25-45 years in good health and CMV-seronegative. CDR3 loop: CASSLDRTSYEQYF. CDR3 in DNA: TGTGCCAGCAGTCTAGACAGGACTTCCTACGAGCAGTACTTC.